This record covers a single T cell receptor (beta chain). The target antigen is unknown. The data were taken from a study of T cell clonotyping in hematopoietic cell transplantation. Whole-study results and caveats: Without cell sorting, CD4 versus CD8 contributions remain unresolved. Broader posttransplant TCR repertoire diversity was predicted by graft donor and pretransplant recipient Inverse Simpson Index values. After transplant, recipient diversity fell while pathologically expanded clonotypes grew through day 180.

The V gene end was trimmed by 2 bases and the J gene end by 4 bases; junction bases not matched to a gene: 1. The CDR3 has 13 residues. Germline CDR1 and CDR2: SGHTA and FQGNSA. TCRdb's table, derived via immunoSEQ multiplex PCR, lists solely in-frame clones and lacks some. The top ten clones hold roughly 7.9% of a sample with approximately 9,500 clones, about 75% of them seen once. Sequencing was performed on PBMCs, taken 30 days after allogeneic stem cell transplant. The sequence was obtained from a female patient aged 40 to 55 who had an allogeneic stem cell transplant from a related donor, so T cells may come from the graft donor. Some clones in this sample may be carry-over from other donors' samples. This sequence joins TRBV7-2 and TRBJ1-1; TRBD1 matches at 7 bases. CDR3 nucleotides: TGTGCCAGCAGCTTATCAGGGGGCACTGAAGCTTTCTTT. It encodes CASSLSGGTEAFF.